These 29 T cell receptor beta chains came from one sample sequenced in a study of CD8+ T cells in alopecia areata. Treatment defined: oral pan-JAK inhibitor, 5-10 mg twice daily. The sequencing template was cDNA reverse transcribed from extracted RNA. Profiling relied on immunoSEQ multiplex PCR, and the TCRdb table lists in-frame clones only, not all of them. The top ten clones hold under 20% of a sample with about 180,000 clones, roughly 63% of them seen once. The sequences come from CD4+ T cells sorted from blood, collected at approximately week 60, from a patient treated with tofacitinib. These receptor sequences come from a human donor with alopecia areata.

This chain links TRBV27 with TRBJ2-1, with 7 bases that match TRBD2. Germline CDR1 MNHEY, CDR2 SMNVEV (reference sequence). The CDR3 consists of 15 residues. The ends lost 3 bases at V and 2 bases at J; junction bases unmatched: 4. In DNA, the CDR3 is TGTGCCAGCAGTTTCGGTGGGGGGGCCTACAATGAGCAGTTCTTC. Protein product: CASSFGGGAYNEQFF.

The CDR3 spells CASSEPEKKGSTDTQYF. In DNA form, the CDR3 reads TGTGCCAGCAGTGAACCGGAGAAGAAAGGTAGCACAGATACGCAGTATTTT. V and J are TRBV2 and TRBJ2-3; D remains ambiguous. The CDR3 totals 17 residues. Germline assignment: CDR1 SNHLY and CDR2 FYNNEI. Trimming took 2 bases from V and 0 from J, leaving 15 bases between them. The variable domain in full, with the rest retrieved from reference TRBV2 and TRBJ2-3, is EPEVTQTPSHQVTQMGQEVILRCVPISNHLYFYWYRQILGQKVEFLVSFYNNEISEKSEIFDDQFSVERPDGSNFTLKIRSTKLEDSAMYFCASSEPEKKGSTDTQYFGPGTRLTVL.

The gene calls are TRBV13 and TRBJ2-5; 7 bases map to TRBD1. The assigned J gene may be wrong: the sequence end matches TRBJ2-7 better. Germline V gives CDR1 PRHDT, CDR2 FYEKMQ (reference sequence). The CDR3 is 15 residues long. CDR3 in DNA: TGTGCCAGCAGCTTACGGGGACAGAGCTCCTACGAGCAGTACTTC. It codes for CASSLRGQSSYEQYF.

In this sample, this clone turned up a few times. In DNA form, the CDR3 reads TGCAGCGTTTCTAGCGGTAGCACAGATACGCAGTATTTT. It yields the protein CSVSSGSTDTQYF. This chain joins TRBV29-1 and TRBJ2-3, with TRBD2 identical over 7 bases. Germline V gene lookup returns CDR1 SQVTM and CDR2 ANQGSEA. The CDR3 is 13 residues long. V lost 5 bases and J lost 0; bases outside the gene matches: 2.

This clone was seen more than once but under ten times. J is TRBJ1-2 and V is TRBV27; 7 bases map to TRBD1. CDR3 length: 15 amino acids. Trimming at V came to 4 bases and at J to 0 bases, leaving 5 bases not matched to a gene. Germline CDR1 MNHEY, CDR2 SMNVEV (reference sequence). Here the CDR3 reads CASSSDRDTNYGYTF. CDR3 nucleotides: TGTGCCAGCAGTTCCGACAGGGATACTAACTATGGCTACACCTTC.

This chain uses TRBV2 with TRBJ2-7, with D perhaps being TRBD1 or TRBD2 (5 bases each). The germline V gene has CDR1 SNHLY and CDR2 FYNNEI. V lost 4 bases and J lost 7, with 20 bases in between. The CDR3 is 15 amino acids. The CDR3 is CASSVRGRRGSEQYF. In nucleotides, the CDR3 is TGTGCCAGCAGTGTCCGGGGCCGCAGAGGTAGTGAGCAGTACTTC.

The gene calls are TRBV29-1 and TRBJ2-7, with TRBD2 matching over 10 bases. From germline, CDR1 is SQVTM and CDR2 ANQGSEA. This CDR3 contains 16 residues. The ends lost 2 bases at V and 0 bases at J; junction bases unmatched: 7. CDR3 in amino acids: CSVEKASGGTSYEQYF. The CDR3 DNA follows: TGCAGCGTTGAAAAGGCTAGCGGGGGAACCTCCTACGAGCAGTACTTC.

V is TRBV29-1 and J is TRBJ2-3; D unresolved. Germline CDR1 and CDR2: SQVTM and ANQGSEA. The V gene lost 2 bases and the J gene lost 2 bases, with 2 bases spanning the gap. The CDR3 spans 11 residues. The chain's CDR3 is CSVEHTDTQYF. CDR3 nucleotides: TGCAGCGTTGAACACACAGATACGCAGTATTTT.

This chain joins TRBV29-1 and TRBJ2-7, with TRBD1 matching over 7 bases. The CDR3 contains 13 residues. The ends lost 6 bases at V and 0 bases at J; junction bases unmatched: 5. Germline lookup yields CDR1 SQVTM and CDR2 ANQGSEA. For the CDR3, the DNA is TGCAGCGTAACAGGGGTTCTCTCCTACGAGCAGTACTTC. It is translated as CSVTGVLSYEQYF.

This clone was observed a few times. The chain links TRBV5-6 to TRBJ2-7; D may be TRBD1 (5 bases). The CDR3 has 15 amino acids. Trimming pared 5 bases from V and 1 base from J, leaving 16 bases between. Per the germline V gene, CDR1 is SGHDT and CDR2 is YYEEEE. The DNA of the CDR3 is TGTGCCAGCAGGAGAACCTACCAGGGTTCCTACGAGCAGTACTTC. It encodes CASRRTYQGSYEQYF.

V is TRBV4-1 and J is TRBJ2-3; D may be TRBD1 or TRBD2 (5 bases each). The CDR3 sequence is 16 residues long. V shed 1 base and J shed 0 bases, with 11 bases lying between them. CDR1 and CDR2 (germline): MGHRA, YSYEKL. CDR3 residues: CASSQGSWGSTDTQYF. The CDR3 DNA sequence: TGCGCCAGCAGCCAAGGATCGTGGGGGAGCACAGATACGCAGTATTTT.

This clone showed up just once. This chain connects TRBV25-1 to TRBJ1-1; TRBD1 matches at 7 bases. Trimming removed 3 bases from V and 3 bases from J; junction bases left unmatched: 7. Germline V CDR1 and CDR2: MGHDK, SYGVNS. The CDR3 is made up of 15 amino acids. The CDR3 DNA reads TGTGCCAGCAGTGATTCGACAGGGTTTGACACTGAAGCTTTCTTT. The encoded protein is CASSDSTGFDTEAFF. The variable domain in full, completed from reference TRBV25-1 and TRBJ1-1, reads EADIYQTPRYLVIGTGKKITLECSQTMGHDKMYWYQQDPGMELHLIHYSYGVNSTEKGDLSSESTVSRIRTEHFPLTLESARPSHTSQYLCASSDSTGFDTEAFFGQGTRLTVV.

The V gene is TRBV15, the J gene TRBJ1-6, with D perhaps matching TRBD1 (5 bases). Germline lookup yields CDR1 LNHNV and CDR2 YYDKDF (reference sequence). CDR3 size: 16 residues. The germline V and J ends were trimmed by 2 bases and 9 bases, with 17 bases remaining between them. The CDR3 DNA is TGTGCCACCAGCAGACCGGGGGGAGGGAGCACTTCACCCCTCCACTTT. Amino acid sequence: CATSRPGGGSTSPLHF.

The V call is TRBV28, the J call TRBJ2-3; the D is unclear. This CDR3 spans 15 amino acids. The V end was cut by 2 bases, the J end by 4 bases, with 13 bases between. Germline V gene sequence: CDR1 MDHEN, CDR2 SYDVKM. The DNA of the CDR3 is TGTGCCAGCAGTTTAATGTCGGGCACGTCAGATACGCAGTATTTT. This gives the protein CASSLMSGTSDTQYF.

The genes are TRBV20-1 and TRBJ1-1; D not resolved. The CDR3 extends over 11 amino acids. Germline V CDR1 and CDR2: DFQATT, SNEGSKA (reference sequence). The CDR3 region is CSWWAFTEAFF. The DNA for the CDR3 is TGCAGCTGGTGGGCATTCACTGAAGCTTTCTTT.

V gene TRBV5-1 combines with J gene TRBJ2-1; 11 nucleotides align to TRBD1. CDR3 size: 16 residues. Germline CDR1 reads SGHRS; CDR2 reads YFSETQ. J lost 4 bases, V lost 0 bases, and 3 bases had no gene match. The chain's CDR3 is CASSLEGTGGYNEQFF. In nucleotides, the CDR3 is TGCGCCAGCAGCTTGGAGGGGACAGGGGGATACAATGAGCAGTTCTTC.

The rearrangement uses TRBV5-4 and TRBJ2-7, with TRBD1 matching over 9 bases. CDR1 and CDR2 (germline): SGHNT, YYREEE (reference sequence). This CDR3 has 19 amino acids. The V segment lost 3 bases and the J segment 2 bases; nucleotides outside the gene matches: 18. CDR3 sequence reads: CASSSRDRDQVVLTYEQYF. The CDR3 bases are TGTGCCAGCAGCTCCCGGGACAGGGATCAGGTGGTCCTTACCTACGAGCAGTACTTC.

The table lists this clone with a few counts. The rearrangement links TRBV5-1 to TRBJ1-6, with D uncertain. Germline assignment: CDR1 SGHRS and CDR2 YFSETQ. Trimming shortened V by 0 bases and J by 6 bases, and 10 bases separated the two germline ends. The CDR3 has 15 residues. The CDR3: CASSLDRPPNSPLHF. The CDR3 DNA follows: TGCGCCAGCAGCTTGGACAGACCACCTAATTCACCCCTCCACTTT.

In nucleotides, the CDR3 is TGTGCCAGCAGCCCCCCGACAGGACTCTCTGGGGCCAACGTCCTGACTTTC. This encodes CASSPPTGLSGANVLTF. This chain joins TRBV7-9 and TRBJ2-6; TRBD1 is a possible D gene (6 bases). V was trimmed by 5 bases and J by 0 bases, leaving 14 bases between them. The length of the CDR3 is 17 residues. Germline assignment: CDR1 SEHNR and CDR2 FQNEAQ (reference sequence).

With respect to this clone: This sample includes further DNA sequences coding for the same CDR3. The CDR3 coding sequence is TGTGCCAGCCACAAGGGACAGGGGGAGACCCAGTACTTC. Its translation is CASHKGQGETQYF. The chain combines TRBV27 with TRBJ2-5, with 10 nucleotides matching TRBD1. The V and J ends lost 8 bases and 5 bases, in that order; junction bases with no gene match: 5. This CDR3 spans 13 amino acids. The germline gives CDR1 MNHEY, CDR2 SMNVEV (reference sequence).

This clone turned up a few times. DNA of the CDR3: TGCGCCAGCAGCTTGTTGCGGGGGGCATATGATGAAGCTTTCTTT. It specifies CASSLLRGAYDEAFF. This rearrangement joins TRBV5-1 to TRBJ1-1; D is possibly TRBD1 (6 bases). This CDR3 is 15 amino acids long. V was pared by 1 base and J by 7 bases, with 17 bases between. Germline CDR1 reads SGHRS; CDR2 reads YFSETQ.

This clone was seen a handful of times. The rearrangement joins TRBV12-5 to TRBJ1-1; D gene unclear. CDR3 length: 15 amino acids. Trimming stripped 4 bases from V and 0 bases from J, with 12 bases between. Germline values: CDR1 LGHNT, CDR2 FRNRAP. CDR3 nucleotides: TGTGCTAGTGGTTGGGCGACGGGCCTGAACACTGAAGCTTTCTTT. This translates into CASGWATGLNTEAFF.

V gene TRBV29-1 combines with J gene TRBJ1-2, with 12 positions matching TRBD1. The germline gives CDR1 SQVTM, CDR2 ANQGSEA. This CDR3 has 17 amino acids. V lost 1 base, J lost 1 base, and 7 bases stayed unmatched. This chain's CDR3 is CSVEGGTGGLYNYGYTF. CDR3 nucleotides: TGCAGCGTTGAAGGCGGGACAGGGGGCCTCTATAACTATGGCTACACCTTC. Full variable domain (outside the CDR3, taken from reference TRBV29-1 and TRBJ1-2): SAVISQKPSRDICQRGTSLTIQCQVDSQVTMMFWYRQQPGQSLTLIATANQGSEATYESGFVIDKFPISRPNLTFSTLTVSNMSPEDSSIYLCSVEGGTGGLYNYGYTFGSGTRLTVV.

This chain's CDR3 is CASSGGRYNSPLHF. CDR3 DNA: TGTGCCAGCAGTGGAGGGCGGTATAATTCACCCCTCCACTTT. The chain links TRBV6-5 to TRBJ1-6, with unresolved D. Trimming cost V 5 bases and J 4 bases, with 9 bases left between them. Germline V lookup: CDR1 MNHEY, CDR2 SVGAGI. The CDR3 covers 14 residues.

The chain links TRBV28 to TRBJ2-7; D is possibly TRBD1 (6 bases). V dropped 2 bases and J dropped 6 bases, with 17 bases sitting between them. Per the germline V gene, CDR1 is MDHEN and CDR2 is SYDVKM. This CDR3 is built from 15 residues. The CDR3 DNA is TGTGCCAGCAGTTTACCTACGACAGGCCGGGGCGAGCAGTACTTC. Translating gives CASSLPTTGRGEQYF.

The rearrangement uses TRBV15 and TRBJ2-3; D unclear. CDR3 size: 15 residues. CDR1 is LNHNV and CDR2 is YYDKDF in the germline V gene (reference sequence). Between the trimmed V and J ends, which lost 3 bases and 1 base, there was a span of 11 bases. The CDR3, as DNA: TGTGCCACCAGCAGGCGGAACACGGGCACAGATACGCAGTATTTT. It codes for CATSRRNTGTDTQYF.

The chain uses TRBV29-1 and TRBJ2-3; 13 bases map to TRBD2. This CDR3 has 17 residues. Trimming removed 6 bases from V and 2 bases from J; junction bases left unmatched: 11. CDR1 and CDR2 (germline): SQVTM, ANQGSEA. The CDR3 spells CSVVPVGLAGPTDTQYF. CDR3 sequence (DNA): TGCAGCGTCGTTCCGGTGGGACTAGCGGGGCCCACAGATACGCAGTATTTT.

V usage is TRBV29-1 and J usage is TRBJ2-1, with a tentative D call TRBD2 (6 bases). Germline loops: CDR1 SQVTM, CDR2 ANQGSEA. CDR3 length: 13 amino acids. V lost 5 bases to trimming and J lost 10 bases, with 18 bases between them. The CDR3 protein is CSVSPLTRGEQFF. For the CDR3, the DNA is TGCAGCGTTTCCCCCTTGACTAGAGGGGAGCAGTTCTTC.

This clone was recorded a few times. The chain combines TRBV7-2 with TRBJ1-2; no definite D call. CDR1 and CDR2 from the germline V gene are SGHTA and FQGNSA. There are 13 residues in the CDR3. The ends were cut back, 1 base at V and 4 bases at J, with 7 bases in the middle. The CDR3 region is CASSLDEGYGYTF. As DNA, the CDR3 is TGTGCCAGCAGCTTAGATGAGGGCTATGGCTACACCTTC.